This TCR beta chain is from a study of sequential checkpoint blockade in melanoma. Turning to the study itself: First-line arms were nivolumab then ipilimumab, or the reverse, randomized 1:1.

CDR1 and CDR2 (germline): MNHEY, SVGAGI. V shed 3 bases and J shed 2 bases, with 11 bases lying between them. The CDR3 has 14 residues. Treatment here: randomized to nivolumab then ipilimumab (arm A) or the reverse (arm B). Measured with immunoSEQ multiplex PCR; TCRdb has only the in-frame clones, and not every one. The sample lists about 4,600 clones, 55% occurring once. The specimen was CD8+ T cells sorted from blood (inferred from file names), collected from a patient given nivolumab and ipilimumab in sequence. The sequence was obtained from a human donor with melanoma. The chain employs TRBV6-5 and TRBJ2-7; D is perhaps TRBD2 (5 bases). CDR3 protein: CASSYGQTTYEQYF. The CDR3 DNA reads TGTGCCAGCAGTTATGGGCAGACTACCTACGAGCAGTACTTC.